A selection of T cell receptor beta chains follows, all from one sample in a study of blood T cell repertoires in COVID-19. The protocol was immunoSEQ multiplex PCR, while the TCRdb copy is restricted to in-frame clones and leaves out a portion. The sample holds about 160,000 clones; roughly 82% are singletons and the top ten take 2.2%. Sequences were obtained from peripheral blood. The receptors were sampled from a man in his 70s with acute or convalescent COVID-19. The CDR3 runs from the conserved cysteine through the conserved F or W. The order of the fields is D gene, V gene, J gene, clone size, CDR3 DNA, CDR3 protein. D genes are given only for firm matches. Some rows have no size entry. The others give once, few or many, or a class for an expanded clone.

.	TRBV6-6	TRBJ2-4	.	TGTGCCAGCATTGGCTTTCAAAACATTCAGTACTTC	CASIGFQNIQYF
.	TRBV10-1	TRBJ2-1	.	TGCGCCAGATTTGTAGGCGGCGGGCCACCCTACAATGAGCAGTTCTTC	CARFVGGGPPYNEQFF
.	TRBV28	TRBJ1-2	.	TGTGCCAGCAGTGCGTACCCCAACAGGGATGGCTACACCTTC	CASSAYPNRDGYTF
.	TRBV7-2	TRBJ2-7	.	TGTGCCAGCAGCTTACTAATGCGTTCCCAAATGAGCTCCTACGAGCAGTACTTC	CASSLLMRSQMSSYEQYF
.	TRBV19	TRBJ2-5	.	TGTGCCAGTAGTATTGGCGGAGAGACCCAGTACTTC	CASSIGGETQYF
TRBD1	TRBV28	TRBJ1-2	.	TGTGCCAGCAGTTTAGTCGCAGGGGGCGGTGGCTACACCTTC	CASSLVAGGGGYTF
.	TRBV7-8	TRBJ2-3	.	TGTGCCAGCAGCTGGCCGAGGGGAGGCCCCGCAGATACGCAGTATTTT	CASSWPRGGPADTQYF
TRBD2	TRBV20-1	TRBJ2-4	.	TGCAGTGCTAGTAAGCCTAGCGGGAGTGGCCCGAACATTCAGTACTTC	CSASKPSGSGPNIQYF
TRBD2	TRBV5-1	TRBJ2-7	.	TGCGCCAGCAGCTTGACGACAGGTAGTTTAGGGACTAGCGCCTCCGAGCAGTACTTC	CASSLTTGSLGTSASEQYF
.	TRBV11-2	TRBJ2-7	.	TGTGCCAGCAGCTTATATCCAGGGGCTCCCTACGAGCAGTACTTC	CASSLYPGAPYEQYF
.	TRBV6-5	TRBJ1-2	.	TGTGCCAGCAGGGGAGTGAGCCAAACTAACTATGGCTACACCTTC	CASRGVSQTNYGYTF
.	TRBV7-9	TRBJ1-4	.	TGTGCCAGCAGCTTTGAGGGAGCGGGTGAAAAACTGTTTTTT	CASSFEGAGEKLFF
TRBD2	TRBV11-2	TRBJ2-1	.	TGTGCCAGCAGCTCAGGACTAGCGACTTACAATGAGCAGTTCTTC	CASSSGLATYNEQFF
TRBD2	TRBV28	TRBJ2-2	.	TGTGCCAGCAGTACGAGGGCTAGCGGGGGCCGGGAGCTGTTTTTT	CASSTRASGGRELFF
.	TRBV23-1	TRBJ2-2	.	TGCGCCAGCAGGCAGGGTGGGATTCGGCCGAACACCGGGGAGCTGTTTTTT	CASRQGGIRPNTGELFF
.	TRBV28	TRBJ1-3	.	TGTGCCAGCAGCACCGGGGGTGGAAACACCATATATTTT	CASSTGGGNTIYF
.	TRBV2	TRBJ1-6	few	TGTGCCAGCGGTGGGGTGGCAGGTTCACCCCTCCACTTT	CASGGVAGSPLHF
TRBD1	TRBV6-1	TRBJ1-6	.	TGTGCCAGCAGTGAACTGAGGACAGGGACTTCACCCCTCCACTTT	CASSELRTGTSPLHF
TRBD1	TRBV12-5	TRBJ2-1	once	TGTGCTAGTGGTTTGGGGACAGGGGGCCTCAATGAGCAGTTCTTC	CASGLGTGGLNEQFF
.	TRBV6-5	TRBJ2-7	.	TGTGCCAGCAGTCCTCAGAGCGCAACTTATTACGAGCAGTACTTC	CASSPQSATYYEQYF
TRBD1	TRBV11-2	TRBJ1-3	.	TGTGCCAGCAGCCCATTGACAGGGTCAAACTCTGGAAACACCATATATTTT	CASSPLTGSNSGNTIYF
.	TRBV20-1	TRBJ2-5	.	TGCAGTGCTAGGGAGCTGGCGGCCCAGTACTTC	CSARELAAQYF
.	TRBV6-5	TRBJ2-2	.	TGTGCCAGCAAAACAAGTTGGAACACCGGGGAGCTGTTTTTT	CASKTSWNTGELFF
.	TRBV3-1/TRBV3-2	TRBJ2-5	.	TGTGCCAGCAGCCTCGCAAAGGGGGGGCAAGAGACCCAGTACTTC	CASSLAKGGQETQYF
TRBD2	TRBV28	TRBJ2-3	.	TGTGCCAGCAGTTTATGGGCTAGCGGGAGAACAGATACGCAGTATTTT	CASSLWASGRTDTQYF
.	TRBV30	TRBJ2-2	.	TGTGCCTGGAGTAAGCCCATTAATGGGCGGGAGCTGTTTTTT	CAWSKPINGRELFF
.	TRBV4-1	TRBJ1-4	.	TGCGCCAGCAGCCAAGGCACGGTTGCAACTAATGAAAAACTGTTTTTT	CASSQGTVATNEKLFF
.	TRBV7-3	TRBJ2-3	.	TGTGCCAGCAGCTTACTTACCGGCCCCGGACTCACTAGAGGATCCGCAGATACGCAGTATTTT	CASSLLTGPGLTRGSADTQYF
.	TRBV11-2	TRBJ2-7	.	TGTGCCAGCAGCCCTCGGACGGGGAGACTTTCCTACGAGCAGTACTTC	CASSPRTGRLSYEQYF